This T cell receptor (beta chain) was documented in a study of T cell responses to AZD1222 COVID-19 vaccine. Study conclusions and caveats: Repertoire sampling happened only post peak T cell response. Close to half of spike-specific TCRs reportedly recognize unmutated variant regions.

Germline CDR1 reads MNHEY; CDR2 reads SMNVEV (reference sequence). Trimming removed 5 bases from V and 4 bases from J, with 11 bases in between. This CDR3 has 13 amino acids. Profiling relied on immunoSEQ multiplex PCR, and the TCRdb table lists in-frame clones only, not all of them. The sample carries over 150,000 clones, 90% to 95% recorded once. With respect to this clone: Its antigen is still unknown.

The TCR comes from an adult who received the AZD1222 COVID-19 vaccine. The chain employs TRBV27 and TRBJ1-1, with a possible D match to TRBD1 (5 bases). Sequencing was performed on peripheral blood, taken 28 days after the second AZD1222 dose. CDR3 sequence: CASSHPGVTEAFF. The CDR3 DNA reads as TGTGCCAGCAGTCATCCGGGGGTCACTGAAGCTTTCTTT.